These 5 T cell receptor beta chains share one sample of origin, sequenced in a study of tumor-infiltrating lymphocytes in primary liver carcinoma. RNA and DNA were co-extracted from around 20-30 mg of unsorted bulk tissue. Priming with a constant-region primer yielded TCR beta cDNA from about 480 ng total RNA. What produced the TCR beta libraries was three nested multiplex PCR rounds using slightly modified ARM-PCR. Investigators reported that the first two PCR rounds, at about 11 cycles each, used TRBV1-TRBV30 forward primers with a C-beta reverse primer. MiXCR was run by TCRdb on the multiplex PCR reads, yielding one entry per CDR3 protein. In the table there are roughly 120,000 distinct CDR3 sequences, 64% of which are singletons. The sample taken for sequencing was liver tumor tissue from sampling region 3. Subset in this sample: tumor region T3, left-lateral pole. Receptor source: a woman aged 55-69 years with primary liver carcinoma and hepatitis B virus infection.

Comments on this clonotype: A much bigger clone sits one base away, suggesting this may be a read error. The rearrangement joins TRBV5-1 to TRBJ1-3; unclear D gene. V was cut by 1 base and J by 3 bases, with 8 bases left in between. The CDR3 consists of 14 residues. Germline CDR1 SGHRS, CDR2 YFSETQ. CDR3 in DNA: TGCGCCAGCAGCTTGCAGGCAGATGGAAACACCATATATTTT. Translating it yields CASSLQADGNTIYF.

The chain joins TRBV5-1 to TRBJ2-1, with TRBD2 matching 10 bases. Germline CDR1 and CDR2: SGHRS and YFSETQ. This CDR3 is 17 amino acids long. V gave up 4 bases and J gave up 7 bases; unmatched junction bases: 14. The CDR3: CASSVGSLAGADNEQFF. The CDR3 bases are TGCGCCAGCAGCGTGGGCTCCCTAGCGGGAGCTGATAATGAGCAGTTCTTC.

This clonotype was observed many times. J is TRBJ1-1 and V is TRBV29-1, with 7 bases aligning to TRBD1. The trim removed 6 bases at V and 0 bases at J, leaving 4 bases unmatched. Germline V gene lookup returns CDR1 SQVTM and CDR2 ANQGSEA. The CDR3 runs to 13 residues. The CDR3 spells CSVQGVLNTEAFF. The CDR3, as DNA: TGCAGCGTGCAGGGGGTCCTGAACACTGAAGCTTTCTTT.

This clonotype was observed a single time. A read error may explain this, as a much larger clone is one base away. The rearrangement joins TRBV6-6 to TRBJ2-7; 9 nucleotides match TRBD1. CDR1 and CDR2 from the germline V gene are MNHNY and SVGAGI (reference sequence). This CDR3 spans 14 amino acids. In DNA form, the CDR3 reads TGTGCCAGCAGATCGGGACAGGGTTCCTACGACCAGTACTTC. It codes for CASRSGQGSYDQYF.

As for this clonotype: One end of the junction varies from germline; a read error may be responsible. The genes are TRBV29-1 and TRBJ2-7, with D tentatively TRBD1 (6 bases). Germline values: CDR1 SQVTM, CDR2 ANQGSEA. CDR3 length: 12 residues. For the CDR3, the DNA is TGTAGCGCCCGGACAGAGGCCTACGAGCAGTGCTTC. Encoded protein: CSARTEAYEQCF.